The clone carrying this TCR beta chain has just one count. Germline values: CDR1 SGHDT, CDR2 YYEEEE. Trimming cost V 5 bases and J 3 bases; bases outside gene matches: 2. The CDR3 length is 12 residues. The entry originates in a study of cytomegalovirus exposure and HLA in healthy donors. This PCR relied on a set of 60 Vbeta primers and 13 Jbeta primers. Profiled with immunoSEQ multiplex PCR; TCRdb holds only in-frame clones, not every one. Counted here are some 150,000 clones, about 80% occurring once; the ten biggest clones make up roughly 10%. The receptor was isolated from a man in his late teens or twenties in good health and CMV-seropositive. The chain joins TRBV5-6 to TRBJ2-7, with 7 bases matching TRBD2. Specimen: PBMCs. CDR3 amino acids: CASRGTNYEQYF. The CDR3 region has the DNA TGTGCCAGCAGGGGGACTAACTACGAGCAGTACTTC.